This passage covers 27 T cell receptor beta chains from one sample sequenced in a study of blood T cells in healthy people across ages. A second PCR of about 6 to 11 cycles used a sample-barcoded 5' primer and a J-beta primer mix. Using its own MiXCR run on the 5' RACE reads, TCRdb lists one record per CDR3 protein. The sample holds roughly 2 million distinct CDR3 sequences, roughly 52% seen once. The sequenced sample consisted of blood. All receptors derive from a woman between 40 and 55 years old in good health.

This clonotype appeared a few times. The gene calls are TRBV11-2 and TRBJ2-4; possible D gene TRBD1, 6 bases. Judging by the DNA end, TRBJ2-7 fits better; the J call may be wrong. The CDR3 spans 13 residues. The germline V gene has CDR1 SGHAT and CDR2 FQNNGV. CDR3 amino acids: CASSYQGLGEQYF. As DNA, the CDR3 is TGTGCCAGCAGCTACCAGGGGCTGGGCGAGCAGTACTTC.

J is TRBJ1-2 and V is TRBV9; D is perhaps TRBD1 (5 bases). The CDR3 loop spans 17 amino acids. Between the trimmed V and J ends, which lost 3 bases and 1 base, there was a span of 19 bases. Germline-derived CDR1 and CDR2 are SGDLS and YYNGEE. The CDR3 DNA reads TGTGCCAGCAGCGCCGACCCCCCGGACACCAATAACTATGGCTACACCTTC. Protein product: CASSADPPDTNNYGYTF.

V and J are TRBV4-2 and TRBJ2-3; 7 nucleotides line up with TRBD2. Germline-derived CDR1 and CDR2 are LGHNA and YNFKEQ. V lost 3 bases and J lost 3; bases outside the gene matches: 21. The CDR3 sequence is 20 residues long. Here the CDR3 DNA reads TGTGCCAGCAGCCAGATCCCGCGCGCGGTGGGGGGGACGAAAACAGATACGCAGTATTTT. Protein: CASSQIPRAVGGTKTDTQYF.

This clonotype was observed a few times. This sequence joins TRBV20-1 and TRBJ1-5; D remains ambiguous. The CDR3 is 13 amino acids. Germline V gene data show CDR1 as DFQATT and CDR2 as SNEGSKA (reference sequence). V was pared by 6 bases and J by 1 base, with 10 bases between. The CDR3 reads CSALGESNQPQHF. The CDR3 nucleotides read TGCAGTGCCCTCGGGGAGAGCAATCAGCCCCAGCATTTT.

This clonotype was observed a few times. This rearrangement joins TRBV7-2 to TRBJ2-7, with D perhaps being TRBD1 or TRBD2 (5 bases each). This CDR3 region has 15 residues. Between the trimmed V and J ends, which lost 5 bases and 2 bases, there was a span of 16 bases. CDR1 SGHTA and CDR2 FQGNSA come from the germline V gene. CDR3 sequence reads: CASSKTRDPAYEQYF. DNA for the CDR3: TGTGCCAGCAGCAAGACCAGGGACCCTGCCTACGAGCAGTACTTC.

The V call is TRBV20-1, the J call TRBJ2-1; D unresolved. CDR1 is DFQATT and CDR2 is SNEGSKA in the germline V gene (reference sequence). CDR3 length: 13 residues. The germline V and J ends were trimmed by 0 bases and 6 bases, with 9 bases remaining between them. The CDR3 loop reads CSARDPAINEQFF. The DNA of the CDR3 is TGCAGTGCTAGAGATCCAGCGATCAATGAGCAGTTCTTC.

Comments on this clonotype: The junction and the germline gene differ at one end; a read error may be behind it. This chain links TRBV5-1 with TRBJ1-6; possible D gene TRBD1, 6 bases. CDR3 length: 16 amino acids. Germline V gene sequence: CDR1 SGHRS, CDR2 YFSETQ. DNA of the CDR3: TGCGCCGGCAGCTTGGGGTCCGGCGGGGGCGGTTCACCCCTCCACTTT. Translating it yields CAGSLGSGGGGSPLHF.

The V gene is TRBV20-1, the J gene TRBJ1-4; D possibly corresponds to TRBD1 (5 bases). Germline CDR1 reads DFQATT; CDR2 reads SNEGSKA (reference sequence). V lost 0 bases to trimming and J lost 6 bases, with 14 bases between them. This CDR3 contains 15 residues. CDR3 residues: CSARDAQGVDEKLFF. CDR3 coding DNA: TGCAGTGCTAGAGATGCGCAGGGCGTAGATGAAAAACTGTTTTTT.

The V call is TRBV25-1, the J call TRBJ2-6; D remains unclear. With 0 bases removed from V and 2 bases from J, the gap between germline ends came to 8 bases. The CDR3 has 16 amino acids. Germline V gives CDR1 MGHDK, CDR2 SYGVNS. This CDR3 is CASSEYPGTGANVLTF. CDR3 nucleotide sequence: TGTGCCAGCAGTGAATACCCAGGTACTGGGGCCAACGTCCTGACTTTC.

For the CDR3, the DNA is TGCGCCAGCAGTGACCATGACAGGGGGCATAGTGAAGCTTTCTTT. This encodes CASSDHDRGHSEAFF. The V call is TRBV10-1, the J call TRBJ1-1; 10 nucleotides line up with TRBD1. The germline V gene encodes CDR1 WNHNN and CDR2 SYGVQD (reference sequence). Germline trimming cut 3 bases from V and 7 bases from J; bases unmatched to any gene: 8. The CDR3 extends over 15 amino acids.

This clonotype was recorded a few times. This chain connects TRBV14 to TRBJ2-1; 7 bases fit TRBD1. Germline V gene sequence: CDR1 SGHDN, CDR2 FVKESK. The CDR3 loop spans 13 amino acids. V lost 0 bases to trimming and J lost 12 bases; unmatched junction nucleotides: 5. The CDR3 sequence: CASSQDAGTVQFF. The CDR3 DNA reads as TGTGCCAGCAGCCAAGATGCCGGGACAGTGCAGTTCTTC.

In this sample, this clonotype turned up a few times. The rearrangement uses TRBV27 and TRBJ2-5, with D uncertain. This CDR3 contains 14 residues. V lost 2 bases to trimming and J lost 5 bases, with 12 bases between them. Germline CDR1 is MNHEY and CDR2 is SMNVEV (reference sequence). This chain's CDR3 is CASSLARSYETQYF. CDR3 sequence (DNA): TGTGCCAGCAGTTTAGCCAGGTCTTATGAGACCCAGTACTTC.

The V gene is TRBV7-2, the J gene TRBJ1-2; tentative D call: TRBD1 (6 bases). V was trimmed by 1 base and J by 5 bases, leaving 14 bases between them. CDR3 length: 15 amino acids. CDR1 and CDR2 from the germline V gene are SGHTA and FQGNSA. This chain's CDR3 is CASSLVGGRGYGYTF. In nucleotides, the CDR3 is TGTGCCAGCAGCTTAGTCGGGGGGCGCGGGTATGGCTACACCTTC.

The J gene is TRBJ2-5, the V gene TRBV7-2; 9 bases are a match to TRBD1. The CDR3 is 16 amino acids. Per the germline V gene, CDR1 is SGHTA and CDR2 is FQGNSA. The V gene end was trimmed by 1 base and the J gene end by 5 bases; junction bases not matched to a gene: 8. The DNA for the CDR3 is TGTGCCAGCAGCTTAGTCGGACAGGGGATCGGGGAGACCCAGTACTTC. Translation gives CASSLVGQGIGETQYF.

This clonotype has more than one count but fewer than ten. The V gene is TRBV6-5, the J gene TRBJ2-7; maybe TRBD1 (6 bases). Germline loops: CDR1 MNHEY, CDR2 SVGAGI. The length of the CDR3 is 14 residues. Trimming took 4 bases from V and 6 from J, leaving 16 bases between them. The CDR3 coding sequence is TGTGCCAGCAGTTTCGGGACACCACCCGTCGAGCAGTACTTC. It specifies CASSFGTPPVEQYF.

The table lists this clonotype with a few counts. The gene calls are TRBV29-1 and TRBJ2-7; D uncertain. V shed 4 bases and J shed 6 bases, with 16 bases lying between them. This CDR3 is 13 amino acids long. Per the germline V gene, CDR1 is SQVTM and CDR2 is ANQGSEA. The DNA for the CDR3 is TGCAGCGTTGCTCTCGGTAGGGTGGTCGAGCAGTACTTC. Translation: CSVALGRVVEQYF.

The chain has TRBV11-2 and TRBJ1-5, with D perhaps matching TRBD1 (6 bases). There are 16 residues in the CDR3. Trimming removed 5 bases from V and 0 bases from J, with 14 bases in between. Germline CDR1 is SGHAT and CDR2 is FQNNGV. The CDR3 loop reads CASSRIGGISNQPQHF. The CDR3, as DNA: TGTGCCAGCAGCCGCATTGGGGGCATTAGCAATCAGCCCCAGCATTTT.

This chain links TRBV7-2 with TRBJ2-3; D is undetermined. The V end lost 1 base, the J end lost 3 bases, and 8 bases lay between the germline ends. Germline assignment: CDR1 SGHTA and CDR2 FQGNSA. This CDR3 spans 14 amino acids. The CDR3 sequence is CASSLVRDTDTQYF. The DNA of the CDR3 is TGTGCCAGCAGCTTAGTTCGAGATACAGATACGCAGTATTTT.

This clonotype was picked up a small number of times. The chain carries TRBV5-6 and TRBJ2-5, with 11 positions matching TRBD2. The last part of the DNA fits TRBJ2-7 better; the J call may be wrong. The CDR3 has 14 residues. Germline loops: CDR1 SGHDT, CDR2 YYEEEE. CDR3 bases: TGTGCCAGCAGCTTGGGACTAGCGGGGATCGAGCAGTACTTC. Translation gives CASSLGLAGIEQYF.

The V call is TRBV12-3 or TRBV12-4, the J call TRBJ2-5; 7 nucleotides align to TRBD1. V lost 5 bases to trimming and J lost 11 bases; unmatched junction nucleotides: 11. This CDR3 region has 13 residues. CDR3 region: CASSLNRGEEQYF. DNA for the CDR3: TGTGCCAGCAGTCTAAACAGGGGCGAGGAGCAGTACTTC.

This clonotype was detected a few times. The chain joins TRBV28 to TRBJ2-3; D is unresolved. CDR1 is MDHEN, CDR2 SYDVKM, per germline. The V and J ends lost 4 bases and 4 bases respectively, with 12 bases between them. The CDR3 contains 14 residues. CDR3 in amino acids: CASSSLKAPDTQYF. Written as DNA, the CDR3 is TGTGCCAGCAGTTCCCTTAAGGCCCCAGATACGCAGTATTTT.

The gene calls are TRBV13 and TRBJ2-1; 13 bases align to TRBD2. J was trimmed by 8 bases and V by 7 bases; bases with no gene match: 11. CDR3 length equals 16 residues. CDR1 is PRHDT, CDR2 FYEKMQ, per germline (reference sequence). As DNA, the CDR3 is TGTGCCAGCAAACTAGCGGGGGGGACCCCTTTGGATGAGCAGTTCTTC. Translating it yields CASKLAGGTPLDEQFF.

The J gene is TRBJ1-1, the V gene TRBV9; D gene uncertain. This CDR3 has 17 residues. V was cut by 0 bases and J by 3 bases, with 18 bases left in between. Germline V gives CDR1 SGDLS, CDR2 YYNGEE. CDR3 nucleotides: TGTGCCAGCAGCGTAGGCCTGAAAGCCCCGGAGGACACTGAAGCTTTCTTT. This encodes CASSVGLKAPEDTEAFF.

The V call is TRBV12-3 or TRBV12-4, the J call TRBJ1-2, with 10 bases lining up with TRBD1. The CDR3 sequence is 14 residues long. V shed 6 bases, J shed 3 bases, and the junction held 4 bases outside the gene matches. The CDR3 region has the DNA TGTGCCAGCAGGAGGGACAGGGGAGACTATGGCTACACCTTC. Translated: CASRRDRGDYGYTF.

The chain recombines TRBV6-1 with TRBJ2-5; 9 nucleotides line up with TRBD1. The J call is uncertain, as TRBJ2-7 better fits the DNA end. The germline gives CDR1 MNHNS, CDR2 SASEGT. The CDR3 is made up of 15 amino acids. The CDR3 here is CASSERDRASYEQYF. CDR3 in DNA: TGTGCCAGCAGTGAACGGGACAGGGCATCCTACGAGCAGTACTTC.

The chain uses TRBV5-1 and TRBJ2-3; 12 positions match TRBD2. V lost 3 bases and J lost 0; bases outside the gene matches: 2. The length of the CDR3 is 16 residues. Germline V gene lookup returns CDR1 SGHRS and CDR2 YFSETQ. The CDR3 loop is CASSSSGGASTDTQYF. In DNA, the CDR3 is TGCGCCAGCAGCTCTAGCGGGGGGGCAAGCACAGATACGCAGTATTTT.

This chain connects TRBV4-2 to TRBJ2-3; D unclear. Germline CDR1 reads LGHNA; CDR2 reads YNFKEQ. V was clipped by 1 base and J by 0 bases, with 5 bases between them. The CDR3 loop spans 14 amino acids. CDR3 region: CASSQAISTDTQYF. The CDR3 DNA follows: TGTGCCAGCAGCCAAGCTATAAGCACAGATACGCAGTATTTT.